This record concerns one TCR beta chain sequence. This receptor's antigen is unknown. No much larger clone is present one base from it, and per-base qualities are unavailable. The method behind the library was 5' RACE. The sequencer listed for this sample is Illumina HiSeq 2500. The second PCR ran for about 7 to 11 cycles and used a J-beta primer mix along with a sample-barcoded 5' primer. A unique molecular identifier was introduced onto each TCR beta cDNA molecule by a template-switch 5' adaptor carrying 12 random nucleotides. Each sample yielded at least 3 million CDR3-containing paired-end reads. First-strand cDNA was synthesized from all RNA with the Mint cDNA synthesis kit, primed by a TRBC-specific oligonucleotide. Following uracil-DNA glycosylase treatment, all cDNA underwent a first 18-cycle PCR with the universal primers M1SS and BC2_uni_R. On the authors' methods: For normalization, 1 million high-quality reads were randomly selected from each sample, with every read carrying a distinct molecular identifier. Reads sharing molecular identifiers were discarded rather than binned into consensus sequences. MiTCR, with a Q25 quality threshold and the strictest error-elimination algorithm, was used for CDR3 identification, clonotype clustering and error correction. Lower-bound total TCR beta diversity was estimated with a nonparametric unseen species model using Euler transformation. TCRdb passed the public sequencing reads through fastp at Q25 and MiXCR, retaining productive beta sequences. All rows with the same CDR3 protein become a single entry with the most common DNA and genes. What appears here as the V and J calls and clone size reflects TCRdb's work, not the paper's. The sample records about 670,000 distinct CDR3 sequences, about 51% of which are singletons. Roughly 14% of the sample is held by the ten biggest clonotypes.

The donors were 40 or so Caucasian individuals from Russia, aged roughly 6 to 100 years, who were systemically healthy. Approximately 11 milliliters of peripheral blood were drawn from each donor into EDTA-treated Vacutainer tubes. Ficoll-Paque density-gradient centrifugation was used to isolate PBMCs, with at least 6.5 million per sample. Total RNA was extracted from PBMCs with Trizol reagent, with at least 5.5 micrograms obtained per sample. For every donor, an aliquot of PBMCs went through flow cytometry to measure the percentages of naive CD45RAhigh/CD27high T cells. This entry comes from a study of blood T cells in healthy people across ages (dated by TCRdb to 2014 to 2015). For the wider study: Template switching captured roughly one uniquely barcoded TCR beta cDNA molecule per two T cells in model experiments. The study measured age-related changes in TCR beta repertoire diversity using deep sequencing normalized with unique cDNA molecular identifiers. The donors were split into four age groups: young (average 16 years), middle-aged (nearly 40), aged (over 55) and long-lived (under 85). Two additional independent replicas of 1 million unique cDNA reads from the same blood draw were analyzed for two donors (one aged 18 to 29 and one aged 80 or older). To avoid experimental bias, donors of different ages were distributed randomly across sequencing lanes. The full study reports these points: Because the CMV infection status of the donors was unknown, age-related changes in expanded clonotypes may potentially have been confounded. There was a strong correlation between observed TCR beta diversity and the percentage of naive T cells measured by flow cytometry. As age increased, observed TCR beta diversity per million T cells dropped in a roughly linear way, and a significant reduction was already evident by age 40. Total diversity estimates from one million sequenced T cells were considered lower bounds and underestimates. Compared with the aged group, the long-lived group had more naive CD4+ T cells, fewer expanded clones and increased TCR diversity, suggesting age selection. Conclusive comparison of naive and antigen-experienced compartments was prevented by the profiling of bulk unsorted PBMCs.

Taken from the germline V gene, the CDR1 and CDR2 loops are SGHRS and YFSETQ. A distance of 11 bases separates the germline ends of V and J, which lose 2 bases and 2 bases respectively. From its cysteine to its phenylalanine, the CDR3 spans 15 amino acids. Of the read, only the CDR3 DNA is kept; its 45 bases are in frame from base 1. The TCR was taken from a woman older than 75 in good health. The V and J segments used are TRBV5-1 and TRBJ2-1; the D gene is possibly TRBD1, with 6 bases matching. The sample taken for sequencing was blood. For the CDR3, the sequence is CASSFRGGPYNEQFF. The DNA sequence follows: TGCGCCAGCAGCTTTAGAGGGGGACCCTACAATGAGCAGTTCTTC.